This T cell receptor beta chain was retrieved from a study of shared clonotypes between healthy human individuals. Study-level information: Each donor contributed plates that comprised three CD4 naive, three CD4 memory, two CD8 naive and one CD8 memory. Overall study findings and caveats: Clonotypes shared by all four sorted-subset donors had higher generation probabilities than non-shared clonotypes.

Losses at the gene ends were 2 bases for V and 4 bases for J; bases not matched to a gene: 5. The CDR3 totals 15 residues. Germline-derived CDR1 and CDR2 are SGHTA and FQGTGA. TCRdb's table, derived via immunoSEQ multiplex PCR, lists solely in-frame clones and lacks some. Here the sample spans about 1.1 million clones, 70% to 85% being singletons. About this clone: Its specificity is unknown. A much larger clone sits a single nucleotide away, making a read error possible.

The sequencing sample was made of memory CD4+ T cells from PBMCs. Subset meaning: CD45RA-negative fraction. The gene calls are TRBV7-3 and TRBJ2-3, with 8 bases lining up with TRBD2. The receptor's source is a young man in good health. Some clones in this sample may be carry-over from other donors' samples. The CDR3 coding sequence is TGTGCCAGCAGCTTAGACGGGAGGGGGTCAGATACGCAGTATTTT. It yields the protein CASSLDGRGSDTQYF.